The clone carrying this T cell receptor beta chain was seen a few times. No antigen is known for it. Vbeta (60) and Jbeta (13) primers were used in the PCR. This table comes from immunoSEQ multiplex PCR, and its TCRdb copy is limited to in-frame clones, with some not included. The sample lists tens of thousands of clones; 60% to 70% were seen once. CDR3 length: 18 amino acids. Germline V gives CDR1 SGDLS, CDR2 YYNGEE. Losses at the gene ends were 1 base for V and 2 bases for J; bases not matched to a gene: 11. The sample comes from a study of cytomegalovirus exposure and HLA in healthy donors. About the study: Earlier, almost 120 million unique TCR beta sequences were recovered from roughly 170 million T cells by an analysis.

Study-wide points: V- and J-gene trimming in TCR beta was tied to a missense DCLRE1C variant by an analysis performed later. Being productive about 87% or about 30% of the time was typical of most TCR beta V segments in an earlier analysis.

This chain uses TRBV9 with TRBJ2-1; TRBD2 aligns across 8 bases. The sequenced material came from PBMCs. The sequence was collected from a man in his forties in good health and CMV-seropositive. The chain's CDR3 is CASSVRPASGGPYNEQFF. The CDR3 nucleotides read TGTGCCAGCAGCGTAAGGCCGGCGAGCGGGGGTCCCTACAATGAGCAGTTCTTC.